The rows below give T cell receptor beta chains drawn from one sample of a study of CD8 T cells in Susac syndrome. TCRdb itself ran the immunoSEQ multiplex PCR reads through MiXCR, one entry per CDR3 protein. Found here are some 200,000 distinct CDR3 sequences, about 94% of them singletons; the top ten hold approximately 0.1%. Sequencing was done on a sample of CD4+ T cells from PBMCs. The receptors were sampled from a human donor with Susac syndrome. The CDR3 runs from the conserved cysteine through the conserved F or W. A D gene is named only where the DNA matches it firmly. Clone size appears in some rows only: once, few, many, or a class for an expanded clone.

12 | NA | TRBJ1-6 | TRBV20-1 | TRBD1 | TGCAGTGCTAGACAGGGGGTATCACCCCTCCACTTT | CSARQGVSPLHF
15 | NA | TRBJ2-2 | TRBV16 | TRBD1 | TGTGCCAGCAACGACAGGGGGGAGAACACCGGGGAGCTGTTTTTT | CASNDRGENTGELFF
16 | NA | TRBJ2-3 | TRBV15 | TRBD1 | TGTGCCACCAGCAGAGATTACACAGGGGATACAGATACGCAGTATTTT | CATSRDYTGDTDTQYF
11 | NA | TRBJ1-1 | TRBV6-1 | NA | TGTGCCAGCAGTGCTATACTTGAAGCTTTCTTT | CASSAILEAFF
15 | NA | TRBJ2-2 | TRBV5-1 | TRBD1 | TGCGCCAGCAGCTGGACAGGGGCGAACACCGGGGAGCTGTTTTTT | CASSWTGANTGELFF
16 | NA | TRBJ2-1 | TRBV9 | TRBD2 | TGTGCCAGCAGCGGTCAGGGACTAGCGGGGTTCAATGAGCAGTTCTTC | CASSGQGLAGFNEQFF
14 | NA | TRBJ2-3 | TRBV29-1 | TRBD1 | TGCAGCGTGACAGGGCGTCATAGCACAGATACGCAGTATTTT | CSVTGRHSTDTQYF
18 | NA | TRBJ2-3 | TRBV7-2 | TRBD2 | TGTGCCAGCAGCTTAGGACTAGCGGCCCCTAAGATGACAGATACGCAGTATTTT | CASSLGLAAPKMTDTQYF
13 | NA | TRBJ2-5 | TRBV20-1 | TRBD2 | TGCAGTGCTGATAGCGGGCTCCAAGAGACCCAGTACTTC | CSADSGLQETQYF
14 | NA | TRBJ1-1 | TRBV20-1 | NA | TGCAGTGCTAGAGATCCAACCCCTCCCCCTGAAGCTTTCTTT | CSARDPTPPPEAFF
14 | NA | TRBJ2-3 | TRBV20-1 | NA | TGCAGTGCTGGCTCTAGAGTACGAGCAGATACGCAGTATTTT | CSAGSRVRADTQYF
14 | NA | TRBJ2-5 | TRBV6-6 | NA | TGTGCCAGCAGTTACCGTGAGGGGATCGAGACCCAGTACTTC | CASSYREGIETQYF
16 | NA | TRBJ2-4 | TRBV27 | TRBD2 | TGTGCCAGCACCCCCTTGGGGAGGGAGGCCAAAAACATTCAGTACTTC | CASTPLGREAKNIQYF
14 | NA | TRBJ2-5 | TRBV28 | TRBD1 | TGTGCCAGCAGTTTTGGGGACAGCCAAGAGACCCAGTACTTC | CASSFGDSQETQYF
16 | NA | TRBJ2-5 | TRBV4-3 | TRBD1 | TGCGCCAGCAGCCAAGGGATGGACAGGGGGCTGGAGACCCAGTACTTC | CASSQGMDRGLETQYF
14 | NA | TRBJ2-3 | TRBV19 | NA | TGTGCCAGCCAAACCTGGGGGGCCGGGGATACGCAGTATTTT | CASQTWGAGDTQYF
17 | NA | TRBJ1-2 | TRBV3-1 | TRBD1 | TGTGCCAGCAGCCCCCGCCGGACAGGGGACCGACCTCCTGGCTACACCTTC | CASSPRRTGDRPPGYTF
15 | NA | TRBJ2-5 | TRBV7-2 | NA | TGTGCCAGCAGCTTACCGGCAGGCGGACGCGAGACCCAGTACTTC | CASSLPAGGRETQYF
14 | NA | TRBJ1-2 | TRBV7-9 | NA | TGTGCCAGCAGCTTATCTCCAGGCGTCTATGGCTACACCTTC | CASSLSPGVYGYTF
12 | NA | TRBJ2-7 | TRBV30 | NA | TGTGCCTGGAGTGGGACAGCGTACGAGCAGTACTTC | CAWSGTAYEQYF
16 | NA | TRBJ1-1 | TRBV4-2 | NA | TGTGCCAGCAGCCCCCGGGACTCTCATCCTAAAACTGAAGCTTTCTTT | CASSPRDSHPKTEAFF
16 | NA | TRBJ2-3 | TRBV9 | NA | TGTGCCAGCAGCGTAGCGGAGGGGGGCTTAGGAAATACGCAGTATTTT | CASSVAEGGLGNTQYF
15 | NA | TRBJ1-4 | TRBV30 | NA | TGTGCCTGGAGTGTAAACTCCGGGACTAATGAAAAACTGTTTTTT | CAWSVNSGTNEKLFF
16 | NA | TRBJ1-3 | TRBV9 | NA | TGTGCCAGCAGCCCGGGACACCCTTCCTCTGGAAACACCATATATTTT | CASSPGHPSSGNTIYF
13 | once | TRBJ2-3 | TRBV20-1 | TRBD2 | TGCAGTGCCTCCGGACTAGCCACAGATACGCAGTATTTT | CSASGLATDTQYF
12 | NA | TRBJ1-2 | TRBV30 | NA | TGTGCCTGGGCCGACGGGCGGTATGGCTACACCTTC | CAWADGRYGYTF
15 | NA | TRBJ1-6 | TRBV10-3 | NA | TGTGCCATCAGTGAGTCCGGGGGTGTCGGATCACCCCTCCACTTT | CAISESGGVGSPLHF
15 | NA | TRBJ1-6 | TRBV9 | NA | TGTGCCAGCAGCGACCCCGGACAGTATAATTCACCCCTCCACTTT | CASSDPGQYNSPLHF
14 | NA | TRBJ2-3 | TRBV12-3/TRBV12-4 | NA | TGTGCCAGCAGTCTAAGGGTATCGGCAGATACGCAGTATTTT | CASSLRVSADTQYF
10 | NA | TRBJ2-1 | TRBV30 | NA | TGTGCCTGGAGTGTGGATGAGCAGTTCTTC | CAWSVDEQFF
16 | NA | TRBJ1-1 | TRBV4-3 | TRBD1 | TGCGCCAGCAGCCTGGGGACAGGGGGCCAGAACACTGAAGCTTTCTTT | CASSLGTGGQNTEAFF
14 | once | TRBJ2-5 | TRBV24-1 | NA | TGTGCCACCAGGAGGGACTGCGTAAAAGAGACCCAGTACTTC | CATRRDCVKETQYF
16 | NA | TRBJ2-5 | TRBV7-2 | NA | TGTGCCAGCAGCTCGTCGGGACGGCTCATACAAGAGACCCAGTACTTC | CASSSSGRLIQETQYF
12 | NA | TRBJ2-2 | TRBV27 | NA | TGTGCCAGCAGTGGGGCAACCGGGGAGCTGTTTTTT | CASSGATGELFF
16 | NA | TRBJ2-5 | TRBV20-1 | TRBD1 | TGCAGTGCCCCCAGGGGAGACAGGGGTTACCAAGAGACCCAGTACTTC | CSAPRGDRGYQETQYF
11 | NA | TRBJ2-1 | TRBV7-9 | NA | TGTGCCAGCAGCCCCCAGCATGAGCAGTTCTTC | CASSPQHEQFF
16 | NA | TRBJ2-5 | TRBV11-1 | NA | TGTGCCAGCAGCTCCCGACAGCAAGGCGGGTTAGAGACCCAGTACTTC | CASSSRQQGGLETQYF